This TCR beta chain was sequenced in a study of T cell repertoires in cytomegalovirus infection. For the study at large: Indicated by public TCR beta signatures were CMV infection and matching HLA type.

Findings of the study overall: It was HLA-C-restricted CMV-specific TCR beta clonotypes that dominated the response ex vivo. Using cumulative public TCR beta family frequency, the authors identified those who carried CMV together with the relevant HLA.

One entry per CDR3 protein, called by TCRdb with MiXCR from the reads. The profile shows about 460,000 distinct CDR3 sequences, 11% of them singletons. This CDR3 spans 13 amino acids. In germline, CDR1 is SNHLY, CDR2 FYNNEI. As concerns this clonotype: Antigen unknown. Germline and junction disagree at one end, which may indicate a read error.

The gene calls are TRBV2 and TRBJ1-1; weak D call: TRBD1 (5 bases). The sequence was obtained from a human donor in good health (CMV status not recorded). Some clones in this sample may be carry-over from other donors' samples. The material sequenced was PBMCs. DNA of the CDR3: TGTGCCAGCAGCGAAGCGGGGCGGACTGAAGCTTTCTTT. This gives the protein CASSEAGRTEAFF.